This is a list of T cell receptor beta chains from one sample in a study of blood T cell repertoires in COVID-19. The data were produced by immunoSEQ multiplex PCR, yet TCRdb's version contains in-frame clones alone and is incomplete. The sample has about 75,000 clones, around 84% seen once. Sequenced sample: peripheral blood. Receptors were obtained from a woman between 50 and 59 years old with acute or convalescent COVID-19. CDR3s include the opening cysteine and the closing phenylalanine or tryptophan. D genes are given only for firm matches. Clone size, where shown, is once, few, many, or a class for clones that have expanded.

D gene | J gene | clone size | V gene | CDR3 DNA | CDR3 protein
. | TRBJ2-1 | . | TRBV7-2 | TGTGCCAGCAACCCCGCCGGGACACGCTCCTACAATGAGCAGTTCTTC | CASNPAGTRSYNEQFF
. | TRBJ2-3 | . | TRBV5-1 | TGCGCCAGCAGCTTGGGTTCCCCCGCAGATACGCAGTATTTT | CASSLGSPADTQYF
TRBD2 | TRBJ2-1 | . | TRBV6-5 | TGTGCCAGCAGTTCCCAGCTAGCTAGCGGGGGTGAGCAGTTCTTC | CASSSQLASGGEQFF
. | TRBJ2-7 | . | TRBV5-1 | TGCGCCAGCAGCTTGATGGTGAGCTACGAGCAGTACTTC | CASSLMVSYEQYF
. | TRBJ1-4 | . | TRBV6-6 | . | CASSYVGTGSVFF
TRBD2 | TRBJ2-4 | . | TRBV6-5 | TGTGCCACCTCAGATGGGGGGGTAGCCAAAAACATTCAGTACTTC | CATSDGGVAKNIQYF
TRBD1 | TRBJ1-5 | few | TRBV5-6 | TGTGCCAGCAGCTTACTAGGACAGGGGGTATCAGGGCCCCAGCATTTT | CASSLLGQGVSGPQHF
. | TRBJ1-1 | . | TRBV19 | TGTGCCAGTAGCAGGGACCGAGCCTCGGGGGGAGAAGCTTTCTTT | CASSRDRASGGEAFF
. | TRBJ2-2 | . | TRBV12-3/TRBV12-4 | TGTGCCAGCACCCTCCACACCGGGGAGCTGTTTTTT | CASTLHTGELFF
TRBD1 | TRBJ1-6 | . | TRBV5-1 | TGCGCCAGCAGCTCCGGGACAGGGGGCACTATGGGGAATTCACCCCTCCACTTT | CASSSGTGGTMGNSPLHF
TRBD1 | TRBJ2-7 | . | TRBV3-1/TRBV3-2 | TGTGCCAGCAGCCAAGCGGGACAGGGTTCCGAGCAGTACTTC | CASSQAGQGSEQYF
TRBD1 | TRBJ1-4 | . | TRBV3-1/TRBV3-2 | TGTGCCAGCAGCCACGGCAGGGGGGAAGAAAAACTGTTTTTT | CASSHGRGEEKLFF
TRBD2 | TRBJ2-7 | . | TRBV7-6 | TGTGCCAGCAGCTTAGAGGGGACTAGCGGGAGTACAGTCTACGAGCAGTACTTC | CASSLEGTSGSTVYEQYF
. | TRBJ1-4 | . | TRBV20-1 | TGCAGTGGCAGGGTTGGTGAAAAACTGTTTTTT | CSGRVGEKLFF
. | TRBJ1-1 | . | TRBV6-5 | TGTGCCAGCAGTTACTCGATGGGCTTATTGAACACTGAAGCTTTCTTT | CASSYSMGLLNTEAFF
. | TRBJ1-6 | . | TRBV7-9 | TGTGCCAGCAGCTTACCAGCGCTAAATTCACCCCTCCACTTT | CASSLPALNSPLHF
. | TRBJ1-5 | once | TRBV7-9 | TGTGCCAGCAGCACCGGGACTAGGGGCAATCAGCCCCAGCATTTT | CASSTGTRGNQPQHF
. | TRBJ2-7 | . | TRBV28 | TGTGCCAGCAGTTCGGGGCCAGGGGCCTACGAGCAGTACTTC | CASSSGPGAYEQYF
TRBD1 | TRBJ1-2 | . | TRBV24-1 | TGTGCCACCAGCTCGACAGGGCCCTATGGCTACACCTTC | CATSSTGPYGYTF
. | TRBJ2-7 | . | TRBV6-1 | TGTGCCAGCAGTGAAATGCCAGGGCTCTACGAGCAGTACTTC | CASSEMPGLYEQYF
TRBD2 | TRBJ2-1 | . | TRBV15 | TGTGCCACCAGCAGCTCGGGAAGCGGGGGGGCCAATGAGCAGTTCTTC | CATSSSGSGGANEQFF
TRBD2 | TRBJ2-3 | . | TRBV6-1 | TGTGCCAGCAGTGAACTGGGACTAGCAGGAGATACGCAGTATTTT | CASSELGLAGDTQYF
TRBD1 | TRBJ1-4 | few | TRBV6-2/TRBV6-3 | TGTGCCAGCAGTTACTCCGGGACAGGGTCTGAAAAACTGTTTTTT | CASSYSGTGSEKLFF
. | TRBJ2-1 | . | TRBV7-2 | TGTGCCAGCAGCGTAATTCTAAACAATGAGCAGTTCTTC | CASSVILNNEQFF
TRBD2 | TRBJ2-1 | . | TRBV5-1 | TGCGCCAGCAGCCTTACTAGCGGTCCCTACAATGAGCAGTTCTTC | CASSLTSGPYNEQFF
. | TRBJ1-4 | . | TRBV4-3 | TGCGCCAGCAGCCAAGATCAGGAAAAACTGTTTTTT | CASSQDQEKLFF
. | TRBJ1-6 | . | TRBV28 | TGTGCCAGCAGTTTGGTCGGGAGCTCCTATAATTCACCCCTCCACTTT | CASSLVGSSYNSPLHF
. | TRBJ2-7 | . | TRBV7-2 | TGTGCCAGCAGCTTATTCCCCCCCCTCCAGGGCACCTACGAGCAGTACTTC | CASSLFPPLQGTYEQYF
TRBD1 | TRBJ1-1 | . | TRBV5-8 | TGTGCCAGCAGCCTCCGGACAGGGCTGGGTACTGAAGCTTTCTTT | CASSLRTGLGTEAFF
. | TRBJ1-4 | . | TRBV7-2 | TGTGCCAGCAGCCTACCAGACAGGCAAAATGAAAAACTGTTTTTT | CASSLPDRQNEKLFF
TRBD2 | TRBJ2-1 | . | TRBV18 | TGTGCCAGCTCACCACCTGTGACTAGCGGGGACCGGGCCATGCAGTTCTTC | CASSPPVTSGDRAMQFF
. | TRBJ1-4 | . | TRBV6-6 | TGTGCCAGCAGCCCGGAGACAGTATCAAAACTGTTTTTT | CASSPETVSKLFF
. | TRBJ2-5 | . | TRBV30 | TGTGCCTGGAGTGTACTTTCCCGGGAAGAGACCCAGTACTTC | CAWSVLSREETQYF
TRBD2 | TRBJ2-3 | . | TRBV5-8 | TGTGCCAGCAGCGCAGCTAGCGGAAGGCGAGGGGATACGCAGTATTTT | CASSAASGRRGDTQYF
. | TRBJ1-3 | . | TRBV19 | TGTGCCAGTATGAGGACAGCTGGAAACACCATATATTTT | CASMRTAGNTIYF
. | TRBJ1-2 | . | TRBV28 | TGTGCCAGCAGTCAGGACAGTACCTATGGCTACACCTTC | CASSQDSTYGYTF
TRBD1 | TRBJ2-7 | . | TRBV28 | TGTGCCAGTTCTCAGGGGGCCCTTTACGAGCAGTACTTC | CASSQGALYEQYF